The subject of this entry is one TCR beta chain. Antigen specificity is unknown. Use of 60 Vbeta and 13 Jbeta primers characterized the PCR. TCRdb's copy holds only in-frame clones and misses some; the assay was immunoSEQ multiplex PCR. The data hold roughly 100,000 clones, with less than 80% observed a single time. The sample originates from a study of cytomegalovirus exposure and HLA in healthy donors. Study-level findings and limits: Presence/absence analyses supposed approximately even sequencing depth among donors. In a later analysis, across HLA loci, associated TCR counts were highest for DRB1, lowest for HLA-C. The study put some 160 TCR beta chains on its list as cytomegalovirus-associated. V- and J-gene trimming in TCR beta was tied to a missense DCLRE1C variant by an analysis performed later.

Germline CDR1 and CDR2: GTSNPN and SVGIG (reference sequence). The CDR3 sequence is 13 residues long. Germline trimming cut 0 bases from V and 4 bases from J; bases unmatched to any gene: 2. The V call is TRBV30, the J call TRBJ1-1; 7 bases agree with TRBD1. The source is a man in his thirties or forties in good health and CMV-seropositive. Specimen: PBMCs. For the CDR3, the DNA is TGTGCCTGGAGTGTCGGACAGGCCACTGAAGCTTTCTTT. As protein: CAWSVGQATEAFF.